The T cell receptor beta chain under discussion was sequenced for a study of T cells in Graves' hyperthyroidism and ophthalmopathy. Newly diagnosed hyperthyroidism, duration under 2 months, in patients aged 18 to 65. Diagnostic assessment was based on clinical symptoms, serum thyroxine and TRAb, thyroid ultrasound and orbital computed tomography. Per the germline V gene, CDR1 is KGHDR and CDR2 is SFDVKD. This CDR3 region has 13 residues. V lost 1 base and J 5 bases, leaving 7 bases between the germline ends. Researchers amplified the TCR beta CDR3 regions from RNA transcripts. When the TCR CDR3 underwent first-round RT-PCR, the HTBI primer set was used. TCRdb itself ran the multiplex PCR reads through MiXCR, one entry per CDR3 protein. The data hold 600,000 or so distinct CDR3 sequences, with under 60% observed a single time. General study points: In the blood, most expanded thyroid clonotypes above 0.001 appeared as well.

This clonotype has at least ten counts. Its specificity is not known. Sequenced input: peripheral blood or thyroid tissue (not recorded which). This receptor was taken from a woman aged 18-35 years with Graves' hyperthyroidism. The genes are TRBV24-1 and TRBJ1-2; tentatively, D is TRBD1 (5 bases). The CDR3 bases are TGTGCCACCAGTGATTTCGGGGGTTATGGCTACACCTTC. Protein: CATSDFGGYGYTF.